The source of this TCR beta chain is a study of T cell repertoires in cytomegalovirus infection. The overall study: Matching HLA type and CMV infection were both indicated by public TCR beta signatures. Broader study findings: HLA-C-restricted CMV-specific TCR beta clonotypes were dominant in the ex vivo response. Cumulative frequency of public TCR beta families picked out carriers of CMV plus the relevant HLA.

As for this clonotype: Its antigen is unidentified.

TCRdb fed the reads into MiXCR, producing one record per CDR3 protein. The profile covers about 490,000 distinct CDR3 sequences, with 26% appearing a single time and 13% taken by the ten largest. The CDR3 is 13 residues long. Germline V gene sequence: CDR1 DFQATT, CDR2 SNEGSKA (reference sequence). With 6 bases removed from V and 4 bases from J, the gap between germline ends came to 13 bases. V is TRBV20-1 and J is TRBJ1-5; D unresolved. The TCR was taken from a human donor in good health (CMV status not recorded). Some clones in this sample may be carry-over from other donors' samples. The specimen was PBMCs. CDR3 sequence: CSATQGRNQPQHF. The CDR3 bases are TGCAGTGCCACGCAAGGGAGAAATCAGCCCCAGCATTTT.